This passage covers 5 T cell receptor beta chains from one sample sequenced in a study of blood T cell repertoires in COVID-19. Clones were sequenced by immunoSEQ multiplex PCR, and TCRdb holds only the in-frame ones, with some missing. The sample holds more than 85,000 clones, around four fifths seen once. The sample consisted of peripheral blood. Source of these receptors: an older woman with acute or convalescent COVID-19.

The chain links TRBV7-2 to TRBJ1-2; 9 bases are a match to TRBD1. V shed 5 bases and J 7 bases; nucleotides not matched to a gene: 5. Germline CDR1 SGHTA, CDR2 FQGNSA. The CDR3 totals 13 residues. The DNA for the CDR3 is TGTGCCAGCAGCACGGGACAGGGAATTGGCTACACCTTC. It encodes CASSTGQGIGYTF.

This clone has only one observation. The J gene is TRBJ2-3, the V gene TRBV11-2, with D tentatively TRBD1 (5 bases). The ends were cut back, 3 bases at V and 2 bases at J, with 12 bases in the middle. The CDR3 has 15 amino acids. The germline CDR1 and CDR2 sequences are SGHAT and FQNNGV. CDR3 sequence: CASSFRQGFTDTQYF. The CDR3 nucleotides read TGTGCCAGCAGCTTCAGGCAGGGATTCACAGATACGCAGTATTTT.

The rearrangement links TRBV5-4 to TRBJ1-1, with D maybe TRBD1 (5 bases). The V end was cut by 3 bases, the J end by 7 bases, with 19 bases between. The CDR3 loop spans 15 amino acids. Germline-derived CDR1 and CDR2 are SGHNT and YYREEE (reference sequence). The CDR3 DNA reads as TGTGCCAGCAGCTACCTGCGGGGGGAAGCAAGTGAAGCTTTCTTT. Translation gives CASSYLRGEASEAFF.

The chain joins TRBV27 to TRBJ2-4, with D possibly TRBD2 on 5 matching bases. Trimming took off 5 bases at V and 7 bases at J, with 15 bases between the two ends. Germline loops: CDR1 MNHEY, CDR2 SMNVEV (reference sequence). This CDR3 contains 14 residues. The CDR3 DNA sequence: TGTGCCAGCAGTCTCCGGACCCCGGGGAACATTCAGTACTTC. This sequence encodes CASSLRTPGNIQYF.

As regards this clone: Within the sample, other DNA sequences also encode this same CDR3. The chain carries TRBV9 and TRBJ2-1; 7 bases agree with TRBD1. J gave up 2 bases and V 4 bases, and 3 bases lay outside the gene matches. The germline gives CDR1 SGDLS, CDR2 YYNGEE. The CDR3 length is 14 residues. CDR3 loop: CASSPGTAYNEQFF. CDR3 sequence (DNA): TGTGCCAGCAGCCCCGGGACAGCCTACAATGAGCAGTTCTTC. Drawing the rest from reference TRBV9 and TRBJ2-1, the complete variable domain is DSGVTQTPKHLITATGQRVTLRCSPRSGDLSVYWYQQSLDQGLQFLIQYYNGEERAKGNILERFSAQQFPDLHSELNLSSLELGDSALYFCASSPGTAYNEQFFGPGTRLTVL.